This TCR beta chain was sequenced for a study of cytomegalovirus exposure and HLA in healthy donors listed by TCRdb under 2017. In terms of the full investigation: According to an earlier analysis of a few hundred of the donors, 150 million to 200 million T cells yielded 90 million to 130 million unique TCR beta sequences and around 300 Gb of sequence data. About 300 gigabases of sequencing data and approximately 85 million unique TCR sequences were included in an early release covering about 700 HLA-typed donors. The genetic ancestry cluster associated with self-reported Caucasian donors included over 80% of the 300 to 400 genotyped donors. The aim of the study was to test whether cataloging public T cell receptors could identify signatures of past pathogen exposure. The T cell repertoires of 700 or so subjects were profiled by immunosequencing and related to cytomegalovirus serostatus. Besides the first cohort of 550 to 750 subjects, a separate validation cohort made up of over 100 different subjects was used. The study combined high-throughput TCR immunosequencing, statistical association of individual TCRs with disease status, and machine learning to predict cytomegalovirus infection status. In a later analysis, previously published TCR beta repertoires from about 640 donors were re-analyzed and high-resolution HLA genotyping was added so that TCR occurrence patterns could be studied. In the later analysis, no new phenotypic data were used to find candidate immune exposures; instead, reliance was placed on TCR beta sequences and their occurrence across donors. An earlier analysis of more than 450 of the donors used high-throughput TCR beta sequencing to judge whether each TCR beta V gene segment behaved as functional or pseudogenic. Donor age, sex, ethnicity and CMV serostatus were collected together with the repertoire data. A later genetic analysis used genome-wide SNP genotypes for about 65% of the roughly 700 donors, treating that subset as a discovery cohort. Every repertoire in the discovery cohort had been generated on one and the same sequencing platform. HLA typing included class I and class II loci at four-digit resolution. The number of donors typed differed by locus, with roughly 620-630 for A, B, C, DRB1 and DQB1, roughly 550 for DQA1, approximately 570 for DPA1, and roughly 450 for DPB1. A handful of DR-DQ haplotypes were handled as single units for association and clustering because linkage in the cohort was strong. Among some 400 genotyped donors of the cohort, an average of roughly 230,000 unique TCR beta nucleotide sequences was sequenced per donor, of which about 18% were non-productive.

Library preparation was by the immunoSEQ multiplex PCR assay. A mixture of 60 forward primers for TCR Vbeta segments and 13 reverse primers for TCR Jbeta segments was used in the multiplex PCR. The CDR3 region of rearranged TCR beta genes was amplified from genomic DNA with a multiplex PCR assay. The Illumina HiSeq System was used to sequence the amplified TCR beta libraries as 87-base-pair reads. As for the authors' bioinformatics: In a later analysis, tens of millions of unique TCR beta chains were counted across the approximately 620 repertoires, and roughly 11 million of these chains were shared by at least two donors. Raw reads were error-corrected and collapsed into unique sequences with a nearest-neighbor algorithm that merged closely related sequences to remove PCR and sequencing errors. Alignment of CDR3 sequences to IMGT reference sequences was used to assign V, D and J gene segments. For a sequence to be retained, a match of at least six nucleotides was required to both a V gene segment and a J gene segment. A rearrangement was called productive if the CDR3 had no stop codons and remained in frame with V and J, and every other rearrangement was called non-productive. Following IMGT convention, CDR3 was defined as the stretch from the second conserved V-encoded cysteine to the conserved J-encoded phenylalanine. Sequences without an unambiguous match to a single V gene segment were excluded from the earlier analysis of several hundred of the donors. In an earlier analysis of almost 600 of the donors, a V segment was called functional when productive rearrangements were above 56.7%, and segregating when the standard deviation between donors exceeded 5%. A statistical classification framework was developed to diagnose cytomegalovirus status using the catalog of TCR beta chain sequences. In a later analysis, TCR nucleotide sequences were compared against IMGT/GENE-DB human TR gene sequences so that V and J genes could be assigned. In a later analysis, CDR3 sequences and most-parsimonious VDJ recombination scenarios were assigned using the TCRdist pipeline. A later analysis defined each TCR beta chain by its CDR3 amino acid sequence plus V-gene family, and excluded reads lacking a unique V-gene family. In a later analysis, fewer than 600 highly shared, low-generation-probability nucleotide sequences were removed to address suspected cross-contamination and a sequencing artifact. In a later analysis, a clonal expansion index for each public chain was calculated from normalized within-repertoire ranks of inferred template counts. A later analysis computed generation probabilities with a VDJ recombination model fitted to out-of-frame rearrangements, and checked the results against IGoR. In a later analysis, TCR-TCR, TCR-HLA and TCR-CMV co-occurrence was scored with hypergeometric tests, and a repertoire-size bias correction was applied to TCR pairs. To estimate false discovery rates, a later analysis permuted the HLA or CMV assignments 20 times. In a later analysis, co-occurring TCRs were grouped using DBSCAN, with TCRdist sequence similarity added in when clustering inside HLA-allele-positive subsets. Repertoires with fewer than 30,000 or more than 120,000 public chains, plus five repertoires with anomalous nucleotide sharing, were excluded from co-occurrence clustering. Not all clones reach the TCRdb copy of this immuneACCESS table, which keeps in-frame sequences only. Checked studies attribute under half of the gap to unresolved V genes and leave the rest unexplained. V and J calls and clone size are copied from that table; D and trimming were computed from the DNA. The sample's clone listing holds some 60,000 clones. The ten largest clones add up to around 4.2% of the sample.

What the work shows at the level of the full study, not this receptor alone: Three of the identified cytomegalovirus-associated TCR beta chains were confirmed in vitro to be specific for cytomegalovirus antigens. Broadly in line with IMGT annotations, most TCR beta V segments showed up in productive rearrangements about 87% or about 30% of the time in an earlier analysis of 450 to 600 of the donors. Most TCR sequences were observed very rarely across donors, whereas some public TCRs were present in many individuals. The only immune exposure information available for the cohort was CMV serostatus. The 87-base-pair reads could not distinguish some IMGT-functional V segments, including TRBV6-2 and TRBV6-3, so those segments were excluded. The study gave a list of around 170 TCR beta chains associated with cytomegalovirus. A later genetic analysis associated a missense DCLRE1C variant with V-gene and J-gene trimming of TCR beta chains, and an independent cohort replicated the association. This cohort had only TCR beta chains sequenced, and the lack of alpha or paired-chain data limited which features could be detected. Correlated functional status among segregating V segments might be attributable to linkage disequilibrium, but an unknown experimental factor could not be ruled out. The presence/absence analyses assumed that sequencing depth was roughly uniform across donors, and that assumption may not be true. When HLA alleles, especially DR and DQ, strongly co-occurred, attributing TCR associations to individual alleles was difficult. A later analysis reported that several top co-occurrence clusters appeared linked to parvovirus B19, influenza, CMV and Epstein-Barr virus. A further reported finding was that TCR beta sequences accurately predicted the HLA-A and HLA-B alleles for most subjects in the first cohort. According to the authors, the approach could potentially be generalized to other disease states and immunological phenotypes. At a false discovery rate of 0.05, a later analysis linked fewer than 20,000 TCR beta sequences to specific HLA alleles. The classifier was reported to diagnose cytomegalovirus status with high specificity and sensitivity in both the original and validation cohorts. A later analysis found that TCR association rates varied across HLA loci, with DRB1 alleles showing the most associated TCRs and HLA-C alleles the fewest. A cluster of highly shared sequence variants was judged likely to represent a technical artifact of the sequencing pipeline. Because counts were too low, 15 or so rarely observed V segments, including chromosome 9 orphons, were excluded from the earlier analysis of some 590 of the donors. In a later analysis, most CMV-associated TCR beta chains were found to appear HLA-restricted, with HLA associations seemingly driven largely by CMV exposure. Compared with the roughly 670-donor mean, donors in an Asian-associated ancestry cluster had fewer N-insertions in productive TCRs, according to a later genetic analysis. HLA typing was unavailable for some donors at each locus, so association tests used only the typed subset. Compared with equally common non-associated chains, HLA-associated TCR beta chains in a later analysis were more clonally expanded and had lower generation probabilities.

Concerning this clone itself: Which antigen it targets is not known.

The cohort consisted of fewer than 700 healthy bone marrow donors. At the time of sampling, every cohort member was nominally healthy, though immune exposures that went unrecorded were likely present. The donor tested CMV seronegative, placing the donor among the roughly 350 seronegative members of the cohort. Every donor gave a peripheral blood sample, and the peripheral blood mononuclear cells from that sample were used for TCR beta sequencing. Genomic DNA extraction from the blood cell samples was performed with the Qiagen DNeasy Blood Extraction Kit. Including cysteine and phenylalanine, the CDR3 has 16 amino acids. The entry retains the CDR3 DNA only, 48 bases that are in frame from base 1. CDR1 MNHNY and CDR2 SVGAGI were looked up in the germline V gene (reference sequence). Compared with germline, V lacks 0 bases and J lacks 5 bases; bases without a gene match: 7.

The TCR comes from a male donor in good health and CMV-seronegative. Sequenced sample: PBMCs. Rearrangement joined TRBV6-6 to TRBJ2-7, and 10 junctional nucleotides match TRBD1. The DNA sequence is TGTGCCAGCAGTTACTCGAACGGGGACAGGGGCGACGAGCAGTACTTC. Translated, it reads CASSYSNGDRGDEQYF.